The rows below give T cell receptor beta chains drawn from one sample of a study of blood T cell repertoires in COVID-19. Sequenced by immunoSEQ multiplex PCR; TCRdb stores in-frame clones only, minus some. The sample includes 95,000 to 100,000 clones, approximately 84% of them seen just once. Sequenced material: peripheral blood. Source of these receptors: a man between 65 and 79 years old with acute or convalescent COVID-19. CDR3s leave out the opening cysteine and the closing phenylalanine or tryptophan. The order of the fields is V gene, J gene, CDR3 protein.

TRBV6-6	TRBJ1-1	ASSRQGVPKEAF
TRBV28	TRBJ1-5	ASSLGRTWQGNQPQH
TRBV3-1/TRBV3-2	TRBJ2-7	ASRADSGGEQY
TRBV2	TRBJ1-3	ASSEGRVQGNTIY
TRBV6-9	TRBJ1-1	ASKTNLDSQNYTEAF
TRBV9	TRBJ1-1	ASSVLPGGTEAF
TRBV19	TRBJ2-3	ASSTRDRAYTQY
TRBV6-5	TRBJ1-1	ATGAGGAFSWL
TRBV5-6	TRBJ1-1	ASSLGSGRGTEAF
TRBV30	TRBJ2-1	AWRPGHGRDEQF
TRBV30	TRBJ1-1	AWRAPGTGSNTEAF
TRBV4-3	TRBJ2-7	ASSQDSVGGGTRAYEQY
TRBV5-1	TRBJ2-2	ASSLVGQGINTGELF
TRBV10-3	TRBJ2-5	AISESTRGGGETQY
TRBV5-1	TRBJ1-1	ASSQPLGQGRTEAF
TRBV29-1	TRBJ2-3	SAELAGGSDTQY
TRBV7-7	TRBJ2-2	ASSLSLTGLTGELF
TRBV18	TRBJ1-6	ASSPAGTGLNSPLH
TRBV27	TRBJ1-2	ASSLNRSPEGGYT
TRBV27	TRBJ1-1	ASRPGQGASFGAF
TRBV7-2	TRBJ2-3	ASSLAAFRGDTQY
TRBV7-3	TRBJ2-5	ASSLSPVGETQY
TRBV28	TRBJ1-2	ASSSDHRGGYT
TRBV7-2	TRBJ1-4	ASSLVATGGEKLF
TRBV7-8	TRBJ2-1	ASSLGIAGASGEQF
TRBV19	TRBJ1-1	ASMAGGKGTEAF
TRBV7-9	TRBJ1-1	ASSLRGLGAF
TRBV7-2	TRBJ2-5	ASSILAETQY
TRBV7-2	TRBJ2-7	ASSPRGPGGTSFYEQY
TRBV7-2	TRBJ2-4	ASSFASAAGNIQY
TRBV7-8	TRBJ1-1	ASSSLRTGEMNTEAF
TRBV18	TRBJ1-4	ASSQTGGDEKLF
TRBV29-1	TRBJ1-5	SVVDRGQGNQPQH
TRBV19	TRBJ2-1	ASNPTGTSGRPV
TRBV9	TRBJ2-3	ASSVGLARSTDTQY
TRBV9	TRBJ2-7	ASSSWTGEQY
TRBV7-3	TRBJ2-6	ASSPIGSGANVLT
TRBV7-8	TRBJ1-2	ASSADGLGEYT
TRBV30	TRBJ1-6	AWSVLERNSPLH
TRBV11-2	TRBJ2-1	ASSLYGSPREQF
TRBV14	TRBJ2-3	ASSQVSYFTDTQY
TRBV19	TRBJ1-5	ASSPPDIRNQPQH
TRBV18	TRBJ1-3	ASSPREGAHGNTIY
TRBV30	TRBJ1-6	AWSQTDYNSPLH
TRBV30	TRBJ1-3	ACVDRVNFGGNTIY